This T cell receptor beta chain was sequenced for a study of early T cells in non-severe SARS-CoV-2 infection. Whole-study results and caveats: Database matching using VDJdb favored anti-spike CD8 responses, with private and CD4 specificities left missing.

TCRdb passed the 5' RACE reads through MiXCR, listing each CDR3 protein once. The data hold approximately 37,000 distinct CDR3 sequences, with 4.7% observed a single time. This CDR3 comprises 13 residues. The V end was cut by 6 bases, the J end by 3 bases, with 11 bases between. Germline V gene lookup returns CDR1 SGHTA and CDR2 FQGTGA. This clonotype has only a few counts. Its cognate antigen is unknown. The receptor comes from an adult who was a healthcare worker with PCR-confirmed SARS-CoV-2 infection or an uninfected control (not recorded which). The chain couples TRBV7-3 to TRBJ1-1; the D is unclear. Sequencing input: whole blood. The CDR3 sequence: CASSQDWDTEAFF. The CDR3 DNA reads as TGTGCCAGCAGTCAGGATTGGGACACTGAAGCTTTCTTT.